This entry is about one TCR beta chain. Its cognate antigen is unknown. CDR1 is DFQATT, CDR2 SNEGSKA, per germline (reference sequence). The CDR3 totals 15 residues. One entry per CDR3 protein, without DNA, is what TCRdb gives after re-calling the 5' RACE reads. With 45,000 or so distinct CDR3 sequences in the sample, the ten largest clones hold more than 4.5%. The sample comes from a study of monozygotic twins with inflammatory bowel disease. Study-level results: People with IBD had fewer clonotypes in common with others than healthy twins did, especially with disease activity. Different T cell subtypes could not be distinguished. Healthy co-twins exceeded IBD patients in TCRbeta diversity as measured by inverse Simpson.

The authors drew approximately 2.5 ml of blood from each donor. The rearrangement links TRBV20-1 to TRBJ1-5; lacking DNA, the TRBD1 call made by TCRdb goes unchecked. The sample was blood. This clonotype originated in a human donor with ulcerative colitis or Crohn's disease, or a healthy co-twin of an affected twin (not recorded which). The CDR3: CSAPSGQSGNQPQHF.